This TCR beta chain was found in a study of OX40 agonist ivuxolimab in advanced cancers. Between the trimmed V and J ends, which lost 4 bases and 0 bases, there was a span of 10 bases. Germline-derived CDR1 and CDR2 are SGHTA and FQGNSA. The CDR3 has 15 amino acids. Findings of the study overall: There was clonal expansion of CD4+ and CD8+ blood T cells by week 6 at 0.1 to 3.0 mg/kg. Some of the lowest clonal expansion was seen in partial responders at 0.1-3.0 mg/kg. On average, a greater number of expanded clones characterised CD8+ T cells relative to CD4+.

Clones were read by immunoSEQ multiplex PCR, and TCRdb kept only the in-frame ones, dropping some. Among 71,000 or so clones listed, around 87% were seen once. With regard to this clone: The antigen remains undetermined.

Autoimmune disease history or systemic immunosuppression disqualified patients. Sequencing used CD4+ or CD8+ T cells sorted from blood, obtained in a trial of the OX40 agonist ivuxolimab. This sequence originates from an adult with an advanced solid tumor such as melanoma, head and neck, liver or kidney cancer. J is TRBJ1-3 and V is TRBV7-2; D is ambiguous. This CDR3 is CASSSNTVSGNTIYF. CDR3 nucleotide sequence: TGTGCCAGCAGCTCGAACACGGTCTCTGGAAACACCATATATTTT.